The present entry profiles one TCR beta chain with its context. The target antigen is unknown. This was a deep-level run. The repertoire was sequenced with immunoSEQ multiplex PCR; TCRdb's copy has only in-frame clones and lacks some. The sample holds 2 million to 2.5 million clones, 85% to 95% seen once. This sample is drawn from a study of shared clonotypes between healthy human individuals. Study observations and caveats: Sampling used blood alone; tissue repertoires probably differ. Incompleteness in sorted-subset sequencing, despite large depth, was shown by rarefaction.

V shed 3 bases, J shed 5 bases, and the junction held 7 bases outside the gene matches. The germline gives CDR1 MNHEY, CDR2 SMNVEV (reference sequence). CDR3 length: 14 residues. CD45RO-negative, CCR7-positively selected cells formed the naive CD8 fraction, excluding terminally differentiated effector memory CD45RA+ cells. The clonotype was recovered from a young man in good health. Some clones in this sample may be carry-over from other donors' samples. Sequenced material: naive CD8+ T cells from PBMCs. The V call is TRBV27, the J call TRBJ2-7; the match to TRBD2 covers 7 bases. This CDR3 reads CASSFTPGLNEQYF. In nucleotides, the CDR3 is TGTGCCAGCAGTTTCACCCCGGGACTAAACGAGCAGTACTTC.